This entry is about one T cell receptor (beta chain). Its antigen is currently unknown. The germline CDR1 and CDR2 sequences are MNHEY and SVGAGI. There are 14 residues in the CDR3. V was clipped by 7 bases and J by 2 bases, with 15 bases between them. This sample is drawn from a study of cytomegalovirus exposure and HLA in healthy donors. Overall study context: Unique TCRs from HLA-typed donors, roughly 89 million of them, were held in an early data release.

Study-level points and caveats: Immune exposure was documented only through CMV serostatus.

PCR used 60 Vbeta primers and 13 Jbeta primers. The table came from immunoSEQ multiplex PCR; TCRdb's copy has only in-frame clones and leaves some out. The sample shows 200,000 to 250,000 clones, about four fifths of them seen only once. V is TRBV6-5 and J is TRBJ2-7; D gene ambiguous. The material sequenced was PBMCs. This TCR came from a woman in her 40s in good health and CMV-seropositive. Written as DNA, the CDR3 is TGTGCCAGCAAGCTTACTGCATCGGCCTACGAGCAGTACTTC. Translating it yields CASKLTASAYEQYF.